This T cell receptor beta chain was retrieved from a study of T cells in localized non-small cell lung cancer (dated by TCRdb to the early 2020s). As for the study more broadly: The study examined T cell repertoires in 200 to 300 patients with early-stage NSCLC and compared tumors with uninvolved tumor-adjacent lungs. The cohort was made up of 200 to 250 treatment-naive NSCLC patients whose localized lung tumors had been resected. Of the NSCLC patients, fewer than 150 were male and approximately 110 were female, and the mean age was around 66 years. The research as a whole found: Because the study design was exploratory, TCR variables were selected using unadjusted p-values without false-discovery rate correction. Of the top 100 tumor clones, a median of 57 were detected in paired uninvolved adjacent lung; under 35 were also among that lung's top 100. Higher T cell density in blood was associated with longer overall survival, whereas higher clonality in adjacent lung was associated with shorter survival. Because multi-region tumor sequencing was not done, intratumor heterogeneity could not be ruled out. Uninvolved tumor-adjacent lung showed the highest T cell clonality, higher than tumor, which suggests more focused antigenic responses in the uninvolved tumor-adjacent lung.

Turning to this clone: The antigen it binds to is not known. Per-base quality was not reported, and no clone a single base away is much larger than it.

TCR beta CDR3 regions were sequenced from DNA using the immunoSEQ Assay. The source study handled its data this way. T cell density was computed as TCR beta template counts normalized to usable DNA estimated by amplifying housekeeping genes. Using the preseqR package, richness was estimated by extrapolating to 120,000 templates for tissue samples and 400,000 templates for PBMC samples. Clonality was defined by subtracting Pielou's evenness from one. Tissue-enriched TCRs were identified through differential abundance testing performed on productive amino-acid clonotypes, with a minimum total count of 5 and an alpha of 0.1. The Jaccard Index and the Morisita Overlap Index were used to measure how much the repertoires overlapped between compartments. GLIPH clustered TCR beta CDR3s with public tetramer-defined viral CDR3s; viral motifs required at least three viral sequences plus V-gene enrichment. The clones in this table, taken by TCRdb from immuneACCESS, are in-frame only. Not every clone is retained; where verified, under half of the shortfall comes from an unresolved V gene, and the cause of the rest is unknown. D and trimming come from the DNA, and the V and J calls and clone size come from that table. Within this sample are 45,000 to 55,000 clones, with about 80% of them counted one time only. About a sixth of the sample rests with the top ten.

At diagnosis, tumor, uninvolved tumor-adjacent lung and peripheral blood were collected and then preserved as a mix of FFPE and fresh-frozen material. For TCR repertoire profiling, blood samples were analyzed as peripheral blood mononuclear cells. V lost 0 bases and J lost 1 base; the stretch between them is 10 bases long. The CDR3 has 16 amino acids, counting the end cysteine and phenylalanine. The entry retains the CDR3 DNA only, 48 bases that are in frame from base 1. From the germline V gene, CDR1 is SGHRS and CDR2 is YFSETQ. Rearrangement joined TRBV5-1 to TRBJ2-2; TRBD1 is a possible D gene, resting on 6 matching bases. Sample: peripheral blood, taken before any cancer treatment. This clonotype originated in a man aged 40 to 70 with stage I squamous cell lung carcinoma. Here is the DNA: TGCGCCAGCAGCTTGGCGGGACACCTGAACACCGGGGAGCTGTTTTTT. This yields the protein CASSLAGHLNTGELFF. With all but the CDR3 taken from the reference TRBV5-1 and TRBJ2-2 genes, the full variable domain is: KAGVTQTPRYLIKTRGQQVTLSCSPISGHRSVSWYQQTPGQGLQFLFEYFSETQRNKGNFPGRFSGRQFSNSRSEMNVSTLELGDSALYLCASSLAGHLNTGELFFGEGSRLTVL.